This TCR beta chain was retrieved from a study of PD-L1 blockade in urothelial cancer. Turning to the study itself: Median T cell yield from blood was roughly 150,000.

It was locally advanced or metastatic urothelial carcinoma that patients had. The data were produced by immunoSEQ multiplex PCR, yet TCRdb's version contains in-frame clones alone and is incomplete. The sample has 17,000 or so clones, around 90% seen once; the top ten hold roughly 6%. CDR1 is WSHSY and CDR2 is SAAADI in the germline V gene. Losses at the gene ends were 8 bases for V and 2 bases for J; bases not matched to a gene: 4. The CDR3 covers 14 residues. The receptor comes from a middle-aged man with urothelial cancer. The chain recombines TRBV10-2 with TRBJ2-7; TRBD2 aligns across 12 bases. The starting material was PBMCs, obtained around atezolizumab (anti-PD-L1) treatment. The CDR3 loop reads CASQRLAGAYEQYF. The CDR3 DNA sequence: TGCGCCAGCCAACGACTAGCGGGGGCCTACGAGCAGTACTTC.